This TCR beta chain was sequenced for a study of blood T cell repertoires in COVID-19 (dated by TCRdb to about 2020). Background on the whole study: Samples covering the acute and convalescent phases of COVID-19 were provided by collaborators in the United States, Italy and Spain. The prospective study material was composed of cDNA or gDNA derived from T cells, B-cell-depleted T cells, or PBMCs. The repertoires were made available in a free public database intended to serve as a resource for research on the immune response to SARS-CoV-2. Where available, HLA class I and class II types were taken from metadata supplied by the sample provider and were not determined by assay-based typing. The samples were drawn from the first 160 participants of the ongoing ImmuneRACE study and from 950 to 1,500 subjects provided by 6 global collaborators. The sample metadata nearly always contained a de-identified subject ID, COVID-19 status, age in years and sex. The dataset comprised deeply sampled blood TCRbeta repertoires from subjects exposed to, actively infected with, or recovered from COVID-19.

The immunoSEQ Assay, a bias-controlled multiplex PCR, was used to amplify TCRbeta CDR3 regions from genomic DNA. In the original analysis: The number of nucleated cells in each sample was estimated from the amplification of reference gene primers within the assay. To quantify the absolute abundance of each unique TCRbeta CDR3 rearrangement, sequence reads were collapsed and filtered. Productive Simpson clonality was computed per sample as the square root of Simpson's diversity index over productive rearrangements. Entries here come from immuneACCESS through TCRdb and include only in-frame sequences with V and J called. Some clones fail to appear in such tables; in the studies checked, an unresolved V gene covers under half of the shortfall, and the cause of the remainder is unknown. V and J calls and clone size come straight from that table; D and trimming were deduced from the DNA. In this sample the table shows roughly 260,000 clones, approximately 81% of which occur a single time. Clones ranked in the top ten supply 3.1% of the sample.

Each collaborating institution followed its own protocols to collect whole blood in K2EDTA tubes. For TCRbeta analysis, collaborator samples were shipped as frozen whole blood, as isolated PBMCs, or as DNA extracted from either sample type. Comments on this clone: What this receptor recognizes is not known. No qualities accompany the bases; no much larger clone lies one base away.

Overall study outcomes, separate from this receptor: The amount of clinical and demographic metadata varied by source and participant and was provided uncurated.

This clonotype originated in a woman between 18 and 30 years old with acute or convalescent COVID-19. The sample was peripheral blood.

At the DNA level, the sequence is TGCGCCAGCAGTCAGGGGATGAGCTCCTACGAGCAGTACTTC. Translation gives CASSQGMSSYEQYF. The rearranged segments are TRBV10-2 and TRBJ2-7, with TRBD1 as a weak D call on 6 bases. V and J lose 5 bases and 0 bases, and a span of 11 bases separates them. The CDR3 holds 14 amino acids from the cysteine to the phenylalanine. Here the CDR3 DNA is all that survives: 42 bases in frame from base 1. The germline V gene gives CDR1 as WSHSY and CDR2 as SAAADI.